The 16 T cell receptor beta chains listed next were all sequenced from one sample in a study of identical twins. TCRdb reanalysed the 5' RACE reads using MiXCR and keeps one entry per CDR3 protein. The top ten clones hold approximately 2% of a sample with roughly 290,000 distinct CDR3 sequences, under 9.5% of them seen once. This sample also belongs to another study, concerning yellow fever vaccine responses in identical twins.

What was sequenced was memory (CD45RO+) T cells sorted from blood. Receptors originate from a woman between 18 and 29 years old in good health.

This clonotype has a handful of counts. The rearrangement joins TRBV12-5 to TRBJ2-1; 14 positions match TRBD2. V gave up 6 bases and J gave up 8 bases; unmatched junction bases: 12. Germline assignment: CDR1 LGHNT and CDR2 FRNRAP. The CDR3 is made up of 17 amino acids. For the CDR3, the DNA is TGTGCTAGTGGAAAAGGGACTAGCGGGAGTTTTGGCGATGAGCAGTTCTTC. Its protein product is CASGKGTSGSFGDEQFF.

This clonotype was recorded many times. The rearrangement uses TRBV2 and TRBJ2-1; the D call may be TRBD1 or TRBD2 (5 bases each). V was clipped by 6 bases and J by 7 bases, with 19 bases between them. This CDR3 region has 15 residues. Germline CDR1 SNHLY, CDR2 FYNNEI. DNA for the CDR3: TGTGCCAGCAGCGACGGGGCCCTCCTCCCGAATGAGCAGTTCTTC. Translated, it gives CASSDGALLPNEQFF.

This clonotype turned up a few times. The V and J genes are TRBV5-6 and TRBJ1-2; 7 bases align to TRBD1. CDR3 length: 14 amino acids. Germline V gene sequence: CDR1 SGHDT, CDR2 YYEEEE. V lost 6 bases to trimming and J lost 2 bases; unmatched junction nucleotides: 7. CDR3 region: CASTRTGENYGYTF. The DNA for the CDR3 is TGTGCCAGCACCCGGACAGGCGAGAACTATGGCTACACCTTC.

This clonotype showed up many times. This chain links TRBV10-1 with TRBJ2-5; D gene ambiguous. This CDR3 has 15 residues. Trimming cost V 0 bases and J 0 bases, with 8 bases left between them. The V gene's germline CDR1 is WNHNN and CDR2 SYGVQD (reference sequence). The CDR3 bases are TGCGCCAGCAGTGAGTCATATGCGAACCAAGAGACCCAGTACTTC. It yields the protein CASSESYANQETQYF.

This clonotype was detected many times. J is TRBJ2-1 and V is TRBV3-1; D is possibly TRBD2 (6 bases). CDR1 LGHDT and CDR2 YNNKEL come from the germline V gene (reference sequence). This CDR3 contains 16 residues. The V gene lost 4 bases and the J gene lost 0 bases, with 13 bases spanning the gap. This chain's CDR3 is CASSLHVGSSYNEQFF. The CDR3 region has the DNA TGTGCCAGCAGCCTCCACGTCGGGAGCTCCTACAATGAGCAGTTCTTC.

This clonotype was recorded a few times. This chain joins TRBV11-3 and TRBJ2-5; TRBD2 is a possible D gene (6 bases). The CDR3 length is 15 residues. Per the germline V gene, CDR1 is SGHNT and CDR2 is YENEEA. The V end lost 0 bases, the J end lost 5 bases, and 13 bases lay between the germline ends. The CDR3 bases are TGTGCCAGCAGCTTAGATCTCGGAGGGAGTGAGACCCAGTACTTC. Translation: CASSLDLGGSETQYF. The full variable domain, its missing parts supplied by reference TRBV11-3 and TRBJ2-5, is EAGVVQSPRYKIIEKKQPVAFWCNPISGHNTLYWYLQNLGQGPELLIRYENEEAVDDSQLPKDRFSAERLKGVDSTLKIQPAELGDSAVYLCASSLDLGGSETQYFGPGTRLLVL.

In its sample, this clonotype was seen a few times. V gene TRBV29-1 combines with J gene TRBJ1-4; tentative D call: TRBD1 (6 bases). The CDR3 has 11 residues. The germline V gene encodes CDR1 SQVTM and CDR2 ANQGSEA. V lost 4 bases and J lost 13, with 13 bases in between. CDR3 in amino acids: CSVALEGGLFF. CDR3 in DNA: TGCAGCGTTGCCCTAGAGGGGGGACTGTTTTTT.

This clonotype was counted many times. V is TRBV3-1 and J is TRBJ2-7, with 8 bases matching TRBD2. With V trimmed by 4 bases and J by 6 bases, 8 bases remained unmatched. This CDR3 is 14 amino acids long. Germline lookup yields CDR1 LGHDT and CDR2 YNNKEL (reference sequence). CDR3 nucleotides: TGTGCCAGCAGCCCACCTGGACTAGCTGTCGAGCAGTACTTC. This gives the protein CASSPPGLAVEQYF.

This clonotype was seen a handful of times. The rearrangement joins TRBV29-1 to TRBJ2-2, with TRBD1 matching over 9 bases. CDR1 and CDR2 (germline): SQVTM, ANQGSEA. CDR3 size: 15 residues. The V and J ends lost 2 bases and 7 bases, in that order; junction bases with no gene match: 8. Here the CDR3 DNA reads TGCAGCGTTGAACCAGTGACAGGGGGTATCGGGGAGCTGTTTTTT. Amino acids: CSVEPVTGGIGELFF.

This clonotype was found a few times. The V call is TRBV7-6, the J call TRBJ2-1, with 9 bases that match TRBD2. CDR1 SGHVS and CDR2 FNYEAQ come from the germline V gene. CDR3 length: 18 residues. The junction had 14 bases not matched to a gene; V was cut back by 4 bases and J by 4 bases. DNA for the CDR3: TGTGCCAGCAGCTCACAACCCTTAGCGGGAGCTTTTTACAATGAGCAGTTCTTC. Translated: CASSSQPLAGAFYNEQFF.

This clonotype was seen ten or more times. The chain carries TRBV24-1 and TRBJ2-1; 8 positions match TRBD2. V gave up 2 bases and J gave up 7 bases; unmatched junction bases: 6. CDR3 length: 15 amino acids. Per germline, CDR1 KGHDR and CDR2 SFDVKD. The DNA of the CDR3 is TGTGCCACCAGTGATTGGCGGGAGGCCAGGAATGAGCAGTTCTTC. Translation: CATSDWREARNEQFF.

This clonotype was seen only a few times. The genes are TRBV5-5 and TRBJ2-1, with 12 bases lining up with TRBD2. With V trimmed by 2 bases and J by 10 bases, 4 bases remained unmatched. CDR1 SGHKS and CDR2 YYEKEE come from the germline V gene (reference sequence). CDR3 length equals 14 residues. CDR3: CASSLTSGGFEQFF. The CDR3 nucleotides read TGTGCCAGCAGCTTAACTAGCGGGGGGTTCGAGCAGTTCTTC.

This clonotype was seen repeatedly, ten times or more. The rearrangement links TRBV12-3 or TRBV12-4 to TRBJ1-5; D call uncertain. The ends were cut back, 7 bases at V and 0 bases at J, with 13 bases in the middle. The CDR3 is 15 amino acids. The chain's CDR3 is CASKKRSDSNQPQHF. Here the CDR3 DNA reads TGTGCCAGCAAGAAAAGGAGTGATAGCAATCAGCCCCAGCATTTT.

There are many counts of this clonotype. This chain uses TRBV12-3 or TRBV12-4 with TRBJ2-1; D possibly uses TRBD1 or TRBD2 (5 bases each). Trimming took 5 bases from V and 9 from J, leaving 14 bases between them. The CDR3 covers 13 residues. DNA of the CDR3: TGTGCCAGCAGTCGTAACTGGGACGGTGAGCAGTTCTTC. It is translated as CASSRNWDGEQFF.

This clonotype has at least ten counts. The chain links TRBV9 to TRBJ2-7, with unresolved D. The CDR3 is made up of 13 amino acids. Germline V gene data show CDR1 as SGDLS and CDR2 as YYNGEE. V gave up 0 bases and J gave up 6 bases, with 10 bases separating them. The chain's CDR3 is CASSVGPRSEQYF. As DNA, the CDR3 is TGTGCCAGCAGCGTAGGTCCAAGGAGCGAGCAGTACTTC.

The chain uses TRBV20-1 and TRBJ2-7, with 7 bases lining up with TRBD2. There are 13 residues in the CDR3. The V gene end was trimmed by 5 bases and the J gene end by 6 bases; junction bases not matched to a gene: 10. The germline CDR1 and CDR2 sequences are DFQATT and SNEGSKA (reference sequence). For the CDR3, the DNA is TGCAGTGCTGTCGGGGCGGGGGTCTCCGAGCAGTACGTC. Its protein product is CSAVGAGVSEQYV.